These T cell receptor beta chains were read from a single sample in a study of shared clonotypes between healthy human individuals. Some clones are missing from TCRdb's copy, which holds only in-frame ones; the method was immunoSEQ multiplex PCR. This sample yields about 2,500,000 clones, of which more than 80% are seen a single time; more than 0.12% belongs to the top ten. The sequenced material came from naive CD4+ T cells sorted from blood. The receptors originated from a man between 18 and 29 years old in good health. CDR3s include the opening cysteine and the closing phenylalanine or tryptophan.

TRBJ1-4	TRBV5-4	CASSLLGPGDATNEKLFF
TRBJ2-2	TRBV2	CASSEDSSHTGELFF
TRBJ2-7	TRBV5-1	CASSSRFERAYEQYF
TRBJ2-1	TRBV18	CASSEGLAVIVEQFF
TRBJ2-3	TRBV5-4	CASSSQMRSGADTQYF
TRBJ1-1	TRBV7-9	CASSQLAGGDTFF
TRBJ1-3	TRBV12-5	CASGFGLSLWDTIYF
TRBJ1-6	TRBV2	CASRTDRVNSPLHF
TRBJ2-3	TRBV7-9	CASSFFSGSQTDTQYF
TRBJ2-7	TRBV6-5	CASSYPTGFEQYF
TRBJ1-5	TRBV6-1	CASSEAGTGGGQPQHF
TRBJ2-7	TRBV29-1	CSVQRDRAYEQYF
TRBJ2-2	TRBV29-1	CSVASGYTGELFF
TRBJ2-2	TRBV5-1	CASSLQGNTGELFF
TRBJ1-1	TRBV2	CASSQGQGVPEAFF
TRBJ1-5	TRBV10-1	CASSESGFNQPQHF
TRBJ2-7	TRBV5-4	CASSLMGVYEQYF
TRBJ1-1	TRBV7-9	CASSSPGQGGEAFF
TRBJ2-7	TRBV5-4	CASSLGGIAGKGYEQYF
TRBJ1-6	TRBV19	CASSISTITGSPLHF
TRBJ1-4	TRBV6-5	CASSYTTGMGEKLFF
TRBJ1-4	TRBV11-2	CASSFSVLHSNEKLFF
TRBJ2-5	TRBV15	CATRTGGETQYF
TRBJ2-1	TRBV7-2	CASSSPGQGTNEQFF
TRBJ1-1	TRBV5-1	CASSFRDRNTEAFF
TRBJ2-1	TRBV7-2	CASSPLAISYNEQFF
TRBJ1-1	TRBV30	CAWSAPGKMLKAFF
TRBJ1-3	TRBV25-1	CASSESVTSGNTIYF
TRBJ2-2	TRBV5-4	CASSLGGITNTGELFF
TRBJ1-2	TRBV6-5	CASSYSYQGAGYGYTF
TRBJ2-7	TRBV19	CASRGGLAPYEQYF
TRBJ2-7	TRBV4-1	CASSPLSGGGLVSEQYF
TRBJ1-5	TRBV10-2	CATGTVRQPQHF
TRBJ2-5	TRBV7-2	CASSSSRGETQYF
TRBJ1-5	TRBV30	CAWSPSGKEPQHF
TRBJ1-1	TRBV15	CATGRLFTEAFF
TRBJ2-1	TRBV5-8	CASSPPWGGDNEQFF
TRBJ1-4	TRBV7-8	CASSLGGRTTLMANEKLFF
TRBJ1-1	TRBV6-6	CASSYSGKGFF
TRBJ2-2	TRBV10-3	CASQTENTGELFF
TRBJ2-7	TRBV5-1	CASSFDLYEQYF
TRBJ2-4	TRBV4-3	CASSQWGLAGVSGKNIQYF